This T cell receptor beta chain was recorded in a study of T cells in Graves' hyperthyroidism and ophthalmopathy. Points on this clonotype: Its specificity is not known.

Reasons for excluding patients were uncontrolled infection, other autoimmune disease, pregnancy or lactation. The investigators amplified TCR beta CDR3 regions from RNA transcripts. A first-round RT-PCR of the TCR CDR3 used the HTBI primer set. Using its own MiXCR run on the multiplex PCR reads, TCRdb lists one record per CDR3 protein. Of a few hundred thousand distinct CDR3 sequences in the sample, over 35% were seen once. The CDR3 extends over 13 amino acids. V was trimmed by 6 bases and J by 2 bases, leaving 10 bases between them. CDR1 and CDR2 (germline): SGHVS, FNYEAQ. Regarding the study as a whole: Blood also carried most thyroid clonotypes expanded above 0.001. For ophthalmopathy, model prediction preceded onset by a median roughly 6.2 months.

The source material was peripheral blood or thyroid tissue (not recorded which). The TCR sequence derives from an adult woman with Graves' disease, either hyperthyroidism or ophthalmopathy (not recorded which). The chain couples TRBV7-6 to TRBJ1-2; D gene uncertain. Here the CDR3 DNA reads TGTGCCAGCAGTCTCAAACCGAACTATGGCTACACCTTC. This gives the protein CASSLKPNYGYTF.